The 17 T cell receptor beta chains presented below share a single source sample, sequenced in a study of technical replicates of blood from a few donors. Profiling relied on immunoSEQ multiplex PCR, and the TCRdb table lists in-frame clones only, not all of them. This sample has 70,000 or so clones, with 88% found just once. The sample consisted of PBMCs. The receptor set was obtained from a human donor in good health. Some clones in this sample may be carry-over from other donors' samples.

Here the CDR3 reads CASSVWAGATYEQYF. CDR3 bases: TGTGCCAGCAGCGTTTGGGCGGGGGCCACCTACGAGCAGTACTTC. The genes are TRBV4-2 and TRBJ2-7; D may be TRBD2 (7 bases). Germline-derived CDR1 and CDR2 are LGHNA and YNFKEQ. There are 15 residues in the CDR3. The germline V and J ends were trimmed by 5 bases and 2 bases, with 16 bases remaining between them.

J is TRBJ1-2 and V is TRBV7-8, with D possibly matching TRBD1 (6 bases). The CDR3 has 16 amino acids. The germline V and J ends were trimmed by 4 bases and 4 bases, with 19 bases remaining between them. Germline loops: CDR1 SGHVS, CDR2 FQNEAQ. The CDR3 DNA sequence: TGTGCCAGCAGCTCGCTGACAGGACTCAAGGTCTATGGCTACACCTTC. Amino acids: CASSSLTGLKVYGYTF.

The CDR3: CASSFIANSGEQFF. Written as DNA, the CDR3 is TGTGCCAGCAGCTTTATTGCGAATTCTGGTGAGCAGTTCTTC. The chain uses TRBV7-8 and TRBJ2-1, with D unresolved. This CDR3 region has 14 residues. Germline V gene data show CDR1 as SGHVS and CDR2 as FQNEAQ. V was pared by 3 bases and J by 9 bases, with 15 bases between.

The chain employs TRBV7-9 and TRBJ2-7; no clear D gene. Between the trimmed V and J ends, which lost 3 bases and 6 bases, there was a span of 12 bases. The CDR3 runs to 13 residues. Per germline, CDR1 SEHNR and CDR2 FQNEAQ (reference sequence). CDR3 DNA sequence: TGTGCCAGCAGCTTTTCCCGCGTGCCCGAGCAGTACTTC. Translation: CASSFSRVPEQYF.

The rearrangement uses TRBV7-6 and TRBJ1-1, with a weak D call TRBD1 (5 bases). The germline V gene has CDR1 SGHVS and CDR2 FNYEAQ. V lost 5 bases to trimming and J lost 1 base, with 14 bases between them. CDR3 length equals 15 residues. The CDR3 loop is CASSPRRGSNTEAFF. The CDR3 bases are TGTGCCAGCAGCCCAAGGCGGGGCTCGAACACTGAAGCTTTCTTT.

The CDR3 DNA reads as TGTGTGACCGGGCAGGGGGCTTATCACGGGGAGCTGTTTTTT. It encodes CVTGQGAYHGELFF. The J gene is TRBJ2-2, the V gene TRBV27, with 8 bases fitting TRBD1. The CDR3 is 14 amino acids. The germline V gene encodes CDR1 MNHEY and CDR2 SMNVEV (reference sequence).

This chain uses TRBV2 with TRBJ1-6, with D possibly TRBD1 on 5 matching bases. Trimming removed 3 bases at V and 9 bases at J, with 6 bases between. The CDR3 is 12 amino acids. Germline V lookup: CDR1 SNHLY, CDR2 FYNNEI. The CDR3 loop is CASSDQGSPLHF. CDR3 nucleotide sequence: TGTGCCAGCAGTGATCAGGGTTCACCCCTCCACTTT.

The genes are TRBV5-4 and TRBJ2-1; 8 bases fit TRBD1. Germline CDR1 SGHNT, CDR2 YYREEE (reference sequence). V was pared by 2 bases and J by 5 bases, with 9 bases of the junction left unmatched. This CDR3 has 16 amino acids. CDR3 loop: CASSLGDRGVHNEQFF. In DNA form, the CDR3 reads TGTGCCAGCAGCTTAGGCGACAGGGGCGTCCACAATGAGCAGTTCTTC.

The V call is TRBV30, the J call TRBJ2-7, with 11 bases lining up with TRBD2. V lost 3 bases to trimming and J lost 5 bases; unmatched junction nucleotides: 3. Germline CDR1 GTSNPN, CDR2 SVGIG (reference sequence). CDR3 size: 13 residues. The CDR3 DNA is TGTGCCTGGAGCCGGACTAGCGGGCACGAGCAGTACTTC. Its protein is CAWSRTSGHEQYF.

The chain links TRBV19 to TRBJ1-5; no firm D call. The CDR3 is made up of 16 amino acids. V dropped 5 bases and J dropped 3 bases, with 17 bases sitting between them. The germline gives CDR1 LNHDA, CDR2 SQIVND (reference sequence). This chain's CDR3 is CASSVTERVLNQPQHF. The CDR3 region has the DNA TGTGCCAGTAGTGTGACCGAGCGTGTACTCAATCAGCCCCAGCATTTT.

This clone was recorded a few times. The V and J genes are TRBV4-3 and TRBJ2-6, with 8 bases lining up with TRBD1. The germline gives CDR1 LGHNA, CDR2 YSLEER. This CDR3 contains 19 residues. The ends lost 0 bases at V and 4 bases at J; junction bases unmatched: 11. CDR3 DNA sequence: TGCGCCAGCAGCCAAGATGCGTGGACAGGGTGGACCGGGGCCAACGTCCTGACTTTC. Encoded protein: CASSQDAWTGWTGANVLTF.

The chain employs TRBV5-1 and TRBJ1-4; TRBD1 might be the D (5 bases). The CDR3 is 15 residues long. CDR1 and CDR2 from the germline V gene are SGHRS and YFSETQ. Trimming took 0 bases from V and 4 from J, leaving 10 bases between them. Written as DNA, the CDR3 is TGCGCCAGCAGCTTGGTGGGGCTCTTTAATGAAAAACTGTTTTTT. It is translated as CASSLVGLFNEKLFF.

The chain carries TRBV14 and TRBJ1-2; 8 nucleotides line up with TRBD1. Germline trimming cut 5 bases from V and 5 bases from J; bases unmatched to any gene: 13. Germline V gene lookup returns CDR1 SGHDN and CDR2 FVKESK. The CDR3 loop spans 16 amino acids. The CDR3 here is CASSSRTGRLEYGYTF. The CDR3, as DNA: TGTGCCAGCAGCAGCCGGACAGGGCGGTTAGAATATGGCTACACCTTC.

This rearrangement joins TRBV15 to TRBJ1-2; D possibly corresponds to TRBD1 (5 bases). Germline V gene data show CDR1 as LNHNV and CDR2 as YYDKDF (reference sequence). V was clipped by 9 bases and J by 8 bases, with 19 bases between them. There are 13 residues in the CDR3. CDR3 amino acids: CATCPGGAYGYTF. CDR3 sequence (DNA): TGTGCCACTTGCCCCGGGGGAGCTTACGGCTACACCTTC.

The chain has TRBV5-3 and TRBJ1-3, with 7 bases fitting TRBD1. TRBV5-3 is an ORF, and what it does is uncertain. The CDR3 runs 17 residues. Germline trimming cut 4 bases from V and 2 bases from J; bases unmatched to any gene: 12. The CDR3 here is CARSPTEDREPGNTIYF. In DNA, the CDR3 is TGTGCCAGAAGCCCGACTGAAGACAGGGAACCTGGAAACACCATATATTTT.

V is TRBV9 and J is TRBJ2-3, with 10 bases matching TRBD2. This CDR3 spans 15 amino acids. V was pared by 3 bases and J by 3 bases, with 4 bases of the junction left unmatched. The germline V gene encodes CDR1 SGDLS and CDR2 YYNGEE. The CDR3 sequence: CASSDSGGLTDTQYF. CDR3 in DNA: TGTGCCAGCAGCGATAGCGGGGGGTTGACAGATACGCAGTATTTT.

By sample fraction, this clone is medium-sized (0.01 to 0.1%). The chain employs TRBV27 and TRBJ2-2, with 12 bases that match TRBD1. Trimming took 6 bases from V and 7 from J; bases not matched to a gene: 12. Germline V gene sequence: CDR1 MNHEY, CDR2 SMNVEV (reference sequence). This CDR3 has 17 residues. The CDR3 coding sequence is TGTGCCAGCAGCCAAACCGGGACAGGGGGCTACGGCGGGGAGCTGTTTTTT. Residues: CASSQTGTGGYGGELFF.